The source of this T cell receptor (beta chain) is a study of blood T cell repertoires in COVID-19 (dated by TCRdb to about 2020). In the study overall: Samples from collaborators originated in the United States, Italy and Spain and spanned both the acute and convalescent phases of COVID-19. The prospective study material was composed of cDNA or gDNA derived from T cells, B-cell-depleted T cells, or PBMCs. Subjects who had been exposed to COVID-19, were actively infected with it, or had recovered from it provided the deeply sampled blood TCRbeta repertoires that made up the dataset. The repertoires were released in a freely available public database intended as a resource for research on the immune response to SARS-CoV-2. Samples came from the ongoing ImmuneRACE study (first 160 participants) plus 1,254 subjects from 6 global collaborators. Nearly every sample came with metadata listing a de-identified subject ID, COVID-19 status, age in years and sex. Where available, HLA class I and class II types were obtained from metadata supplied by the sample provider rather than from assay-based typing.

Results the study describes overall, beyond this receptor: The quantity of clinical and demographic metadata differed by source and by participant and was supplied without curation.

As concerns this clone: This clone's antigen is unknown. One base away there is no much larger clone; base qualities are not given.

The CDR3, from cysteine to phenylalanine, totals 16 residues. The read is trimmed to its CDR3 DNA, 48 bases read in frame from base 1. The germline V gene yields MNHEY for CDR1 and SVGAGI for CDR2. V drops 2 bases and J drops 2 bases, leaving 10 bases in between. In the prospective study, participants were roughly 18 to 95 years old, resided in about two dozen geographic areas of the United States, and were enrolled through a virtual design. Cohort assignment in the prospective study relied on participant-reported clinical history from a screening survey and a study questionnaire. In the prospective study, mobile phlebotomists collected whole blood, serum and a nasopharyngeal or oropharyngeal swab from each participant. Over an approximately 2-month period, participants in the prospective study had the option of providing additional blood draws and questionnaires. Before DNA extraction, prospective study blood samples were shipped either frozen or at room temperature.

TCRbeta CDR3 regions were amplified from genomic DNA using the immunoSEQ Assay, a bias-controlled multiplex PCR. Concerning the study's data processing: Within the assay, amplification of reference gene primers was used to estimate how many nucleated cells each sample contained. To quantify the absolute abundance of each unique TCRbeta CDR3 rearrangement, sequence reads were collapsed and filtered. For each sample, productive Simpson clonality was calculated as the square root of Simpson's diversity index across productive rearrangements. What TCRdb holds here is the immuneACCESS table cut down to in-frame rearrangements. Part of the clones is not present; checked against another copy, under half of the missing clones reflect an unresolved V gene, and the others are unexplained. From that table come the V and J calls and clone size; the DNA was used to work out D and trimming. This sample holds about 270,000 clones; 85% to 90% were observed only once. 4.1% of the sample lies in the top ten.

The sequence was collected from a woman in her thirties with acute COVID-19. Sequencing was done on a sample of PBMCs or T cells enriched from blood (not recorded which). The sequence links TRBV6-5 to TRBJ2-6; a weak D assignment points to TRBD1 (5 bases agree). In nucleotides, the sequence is TGTGCCAGCAGTTACACGTCCAGGGCTGGGGCCAACGTCCTGACTTTC. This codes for CASSYTSRAGANVLTF.